These 23 T cell receptor beta chains were all obtained from the same sample, sequenced in a study of blood T cells in healthy people across ages. Using a J-beta primer mix together with a sample-barcoded 5' primer, a second PCR was run for about 7 to 12 cycles. A single record per CDR3 protein comes from TCRdb applying MiXCR to the 5' RACE reads. This repertoire shows about 680,000 distinct CDR3 sequences, over 45% found once; its top ten account for 30% to 40%. Sequencing input: blood. The receptors stem from a woman aged 60-75 years in good health.

The chain joins TRBV20-1 to TRBJ2-3; D is undetermined. This CDR3 region has 14 residues. CDR1 and CDR2 from the germline V gene are DFQATT and SNEGSKA (reference sequence). V lost 5 bases, J lost 4 bases, and 16 bases lay in between. CDR3 DNA: TGCAGTGCTCCTCTAACGGTGGGCCCAGATACGCAGTATTTT. Encoded protein: CSAPLTVGPDTQYF.

This clonotype has only a few counts. J is TRBJ2-4 and V is TRBV3-1, with 7 bases fitting TRBD1. In germline, CDR1 is LGHDT, CDR2 YNNKEL (reference sequence). This CDR3 region has 14 residues. The ends lost 4 bases at V and 6 bases at J; junction bases unmatched: 6. CDR3 coding DNA: TGTGCCAGCAGCCCAGACAGGGTCCTAAACATTCAGTACTTC. This gives the protein CASSPDRVLNIQYF.

The chain has TRBV5-1 and TRBJ2-6; the D gene is possibly TRBD1 (6 bases). The CDR3 is 18 amino acids. Between the trimmed V and J ends, which lost 1 base and 0 bases, there was a span of 14 bases. Germline values: CDR1 SGHRS, CDR2 YFSETQ. In nucleotides, the CDR3 is TGCGCCAGCAGCTTGTCTCCCACAGGGACCTCTGGGGCCAACGTCCTGACTTTC. Protein: CASSLSPTGTSGANVLTF.

V and J are TRBV3-1 and TRBJ2-7; D is unclear. The germline gives CDR1 LGHDT, CDR2 YNNKEL (reference sequence). The CDR3 is 12 amino acids. Deletions cut 3 bases from V and 6 bases from J, with 9 bases between. In DNA, the CDR3 is TGTGCCAGCAGCCAGAGAATGGGCGAGCAGTACTTC. The encoded protein is CASSQRMGEQYF.

The sample holds a few counts of this clonotype. This chain connects TRBV20-1 to TRBJ2-4, with D perhaps being TRBD1 or TRBD2 (5 bases each). V dropped 5 bases and J dropped 1 base, with 12 bases sitting between them. Germline loops: CDR1 DFQATT, CDR2 SNEGSKA (reference sequence). The CDR3 has 14 amino acids. The chain's CDR3 is CSALGEGAKNIQYF. For the CDR3, the DNA is TGCAGTGCTCTGGGGGAAGGGGCCAAAAACATTCAGTACTTC.

This rearrangement joins TRBV11-2 to TRBJ1-1, with D possibly being TRBD1 (6 bases). CDR3 length: 14 residues. The ends were cut back, 2 bases at V and 1 base at J, with 8 bases in the middle. Per the germline V gene, CDR1 is SGHAT and CDR2 is FQNNGV. CDR3 amino acids: CASSLKQGNTEAFF. CDR3 sequence (DNA): TGTGCCAGCAGCTTAAAACAGGGGAACACTGAAGCTTTCTTT.

On this clonotype itself: Mismatch with germline at one junction end may stem from a read error. The chain combines TRBV5-1 with TRBJ1-6; 10 bases fit TRBD1. The germline CDR1 and CDR2 sequences are SGHRS and YFSETQ. CDR3 size: 16 residues. In DNA, the CDR3 is TGCGCCGGCAGCTTGTCGACAGGGGGCGCGAATTCACCCCTCCACTTT. This sequence encodes CAGSLSTGGANSPLHF.

The gene calls are TRBV3-1 and TRBJ2-1; D gene uncertain. Germline V gene sequence: CDR1 LGHDT, CDR2 YNNKEL (reference sequence). The CDR3 totals 13 residues. V was trimmed by 3 bases and J by 9 bases, leaving 12 bases between them. The CDR3 coding sequence is TGTGCCAGCAGCCAGGGCAGGCCCAGTGAGCAGTTCTTC. Translated, it gives CASSQGRPSEQFF.

CDR3: CASSPSAAGLTEAFF. The CDR3 coding sequence is TGTGCCAGCTCACCAAGCGCAGCGGGGCTCACTGAAGCTTTCTTT. This chain joins TRBV18 and TRBJ1-1, with D perhaps matching TRBD1 (5 bases). The CDR3 sequence is 15 residues long. The germline V gene encodes CDR1 KGHSH and CDR2 LQKENI. V lost 2 bases to trimming and J lost 4 bases, with 14 bases between them.

This clonotype was observed a few times. The rearrangement uses TRBV20-1 and TRBJ2-1; perhaps D is TRBD1 or TRBD2 (5 bases each). The CDR3 runs 14 residues. Trimming took off 3 bases at V and 4 bases at J, with 13 bases between the two ends. CDR1 is DFQATT and CDR2 is SNEGSKA in the germline V gene (reference sequence). CDR3 amino acids: CSARGDAPYNEQFF. The CDR3, as DNA: TGCAGTGCTAGGGGGGACGCCCCTTACAATGAGCAGTTCTTC.

The CDR3 sequence: CASRPGLAVFLAKNIQYF. The CDR3 bases are TGTGCCAGCAGACCGGGACTAGCGGTGTTTCTAGCCAAAAACATTCAGTACTTC. J is TRBJ2-4 and V is TRBV28; 11 positions match TRBD2. The CDR3 is made up of 18 amino acids. V shed 6 bases, J shed 0 bases, and the junction held 10 bases outside the gene matches. In germline, CDR1 is MDHEN, CDR2 SYDVKM. The complete variable domain, with remaining parts taken from reference TRBV28 and TRBJ2-4, reads DVKVTQSSRYLVKRTGEKVFLECVQDMDHENMFWYRQDPGLGLRLIYFSYDVKMKEKGDIPEGYSVSREKKERFSLILESASTNQTSMYLCASRPGLAVFLAKNIQYFGAGTRLSVL.

The V gene is TRBV4-3, the J gene TRBJ2-1, with 13 bases identical to TRBD2. Germline V CDR1 and CDR2: LGHNA, YSLEER. Trimming at V came to 1 base and at J to 8 bases, leaving 5 bases not matched to a gene. This CDR3 contains 16 residues. The CDR3 loop reads CASSQGWTSGSYEQFF. CDR3 nucleotide sequence: TGCGCCAGCAGCCAAGGGTGGACTAGCGGGAGCTATGAGCAGTTCTTC.

The chain is built from TRBV30 and TRBJ1-1; D uncertain. This CDR3 has 11 amino acids. Germline values: CDR1 GTSNPN, CDR2 SVGIG (reference sequence). Trimming removed 4 bases at V and 0 bases at J, with 3 bases between. CDR3: CAWILNTEAFF. DNA for the CDR3: TGTGCCTGGATTTTGAACACTGAAGCTTTCTTT.

This clonotype appeared once. The rearrangement joins TRBV4-2 to TRBJ1-2, with D uncertain. The germline V gene has CDR1 LGHNA and CDR2 YNFKEQ. V lost 0 bases to trimming and J lost 0 bases, with 11 bases between them. This CDR3 contains 16 residues. The CDR3 loop reads CASSQDYRSANYGYTF. CDR3 sequence (DNA): TGTGCCAGCAGCCAAGATTACAGATCCGCTAACTATGGCTACACCTTC.

This clonotype has a handful of counts. The chain combines TRBV7-3 with TRBJ2-1; D might be TRBD2 (6 bases). Germline V gives CDR1 SGHTA, CDR2 FQGTGA. Trimming took 5 bases from V and 9 from J, leaving 14 bases between them. The CDR3 consists of 13 residues. The CDR3 DNA sequence: TGTGCCAGCAGCCCACCCGGGGGACTTGAGCAGTTCTTC. Residues: CASSPPGGLEQFF.

The genes are TRBV20-1 and TRBJ2-1; 11 positions match TRBD2. Germline trimming cut 4 bases from V and 2 bases from J; bases unmatched to any gene: 1. Germline V gives CDR1 DFQATT, CDR2 SNEGSKA (reference sequence). The CDR3 has 14 residues. The CDR3 region has the DNA TGCAGTGCTATGACTAGCGGGGCCTACAATGAGCAGTTCTTC. It translates to CSAMTSGAYNEQFF.

The V and J genes are TRBV11-2 and TRBJ2-7, with 7 bases fitting TRBD2. The V segment lost 2 bases and the J segment 2 bases; nucleotides outside the gene matches: 6. The CDR3 runs 15 residues. Germline V gene data show CDR1 as SGHAT and CDR2 as FQNNGV. The DNA of the CDR3 is TGTGCCAGCAGCTTAACCGGGACTATACCCTACGAGCAGTACTTC. Its protein product is CASSLTGTIPYEQYF. The variable domain in full, with the rest retrieved from reference TRBV11-2 and TRBJ2-7, is EAGVAQSPRYKIIEKRQSVAFWCNPISGHATLYWYQQILGQGPKLLIQFQNNGVVDDSQLPKDRFSAERLKGVDSTLKIQPAKLEDSAVYLCASSLTGTIPYEQYFGPGTRLTVT.

The chain has TRBV29-1 and TRBJ2-1; D perhaps matches TRBD2 (7 bases). Germline V gives CDR1 SQVTM, CDR2 ANQGSEA. Trimming shortened V by 3 bases and J by 7 bases, and 13 bases separated the two germline ends. This CDR3 has 13 amino acids. CDR3: CSVDRGAGNEQFF. DNA for the CDR3: TGCAGCGTTGACCGGGGGGCGGGGAATGAGCAGTTCTTC.

The genes are TRBV5-1 and TRBJ2-5; the match to TRBD1 covers 8 bases. Germline assignment: CDR1 SGHRS and CDR2 YFSETQ. V was pared by 5 bases and J by 5 bases, with 11 bases of the junction left unmatched. This CDR3 has 15 amino acids. This chain's CDR3 is CASSSTLTGEETQYF. The CDR3 nucleotides are TGCGCCAGCAGTTCCACGCTGACAGGGGAGGAGACCCAGTACTTC. The entire variable domain, with the rest obtained from reference TRBV5-1 and TRBJ2-5, is as follows: KAGVTQTPRYLIKTRGQQVTLSCSPISGHRSVSWYQQTPGQGLQFLFEYFSETQRNKGNFPGRFSGRQFSNSRSEMNVSTLELGDSALYLCASSSTLTGEETQYFGPGTRLLVL.

The CDR3: CASSPTRVTGPVNEQFF. The CDR3 DNA reads as TGTGCCAGCAGCCCTACTCGGGTTACTGGTCCTGTCAATGAGCAGTTCTTC. The gene calls are TRBV4-2 and TRBJ2-1; D is uncertain. V lost 4 bases and J lost 6, with 22 bases in between. CDR3 length equals 17 residues. CDR1 and CDR2 (germline): LGHNA, YNFKEQ.

This clonotype occurred a few times. A read error is possible here, since a much larger clone lies one base away. The CDR3 sequence: CTSSQDRPSEQYF. The CDR3 DNA follows: TGCACCAGCAGCCAAGATCGTCCTAGCGAGCAGTACTTC. V gene TRBV4-3 combines with J gene TRBJ2-7; no firm D call. Per germline, CDR1 LGHNA and CDR2 YSLEER. The CDR3 runs 13 residues.

This chain uses TRBV20-1 with TRBJ2-6; D not certain. Deletions cut 6 bases from V and 2 bases from J, with 11 bases between. Germline CDR1 and CDR2: DFQATT and SNEGSKA (reference sequence). CDR3 size: 14 residues. Here the CDR3 DNA reads TGCAGTGCAATCGTAAGGGCTGGGGCCAACGTCCTGACTTTC. Encoded protein: CSAIVRAGANVLTF.

V usage is TRBV2 and J usage is TRBJ2-5, with TRBD1 matching 9 bases. The CDR3 loop spans 14 amino acids. The germline V gene encodes CDR1 SNHLY and CDR2 FYNNEI. The trim removed 6 bases at V and 3 bases at J, leaving 5 bases unmatched. Here the CDR3 reads CASSHRDREETQYF. CDR3 in DNA: TGTGCCAGCAGCCACCGGGACAGGGAAGAGACCCAGTACTTC.